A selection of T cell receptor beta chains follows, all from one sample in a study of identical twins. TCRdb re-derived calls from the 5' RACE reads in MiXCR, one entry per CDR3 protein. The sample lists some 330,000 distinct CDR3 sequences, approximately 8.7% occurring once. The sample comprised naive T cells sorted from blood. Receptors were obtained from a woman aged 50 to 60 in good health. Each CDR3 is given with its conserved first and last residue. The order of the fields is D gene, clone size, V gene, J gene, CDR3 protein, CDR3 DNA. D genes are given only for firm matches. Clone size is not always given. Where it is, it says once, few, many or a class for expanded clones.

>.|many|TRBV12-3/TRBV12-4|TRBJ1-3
CASGVPLGNTIYF
TGTGCCAGCGGGGTCCCTCTGGGAAACACCATATATTTT
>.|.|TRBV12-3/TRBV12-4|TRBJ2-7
CASSLGFRLNEQYF
TGTGCCAGCAGTTTGGGGTTTAGGCTTAACGAGCAGTACTTC
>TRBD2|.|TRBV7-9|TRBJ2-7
CASKASGTPVEQYF
TGTGCCAGCAAAGCAAGCGGGACCCCGGTCGAGCAGTACTTC
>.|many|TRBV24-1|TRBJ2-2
CATSGVGIYTGELFF
TGTGCCACCAGTGGGGTCGGAATCTACACCGGGGAGCTGTTTTTT
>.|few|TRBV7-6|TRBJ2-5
CASSPPGEQETQYF
TGTGCCAGCAGCCCCCCCGGGGAACAAGAGACCCAGTACTTC
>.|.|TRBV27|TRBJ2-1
CASSSRPGLISYNEQFF
TGTGCCAGCAGTTCCCGCCCGGGACTGATCTCCTACAATGAGCAGTTCTTC
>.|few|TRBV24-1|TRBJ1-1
CATRAGGMNTEAFF
TGTGCCACCAGAGCGGGGGGCATGAACACTGAAGCTTTCTTT
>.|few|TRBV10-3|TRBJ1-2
CAISESGRTSDGYTF
TGTGCCATCAGTGAGTCGGGCAGGACAAGCGATGGCTACACCTTC
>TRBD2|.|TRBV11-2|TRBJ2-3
CASSLGGLAGIDTQYF
TGTGCCAGCAGCTTAGGGGGACTAGCGGGAATTGATACGCAGTATTTT
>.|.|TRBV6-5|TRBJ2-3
CASRAQTSTQYF
TGTGCCAGCAGGGCGCAGACTAGTACGCAGTATTTT
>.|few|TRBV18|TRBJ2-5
CASSPPIRWETQYF
TGTGCCAGCTCACCACCGATCCGTTGGGAGACCCAGTACTTC
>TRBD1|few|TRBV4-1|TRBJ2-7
CASSPQGVTYEQYF
TGCGCCAGCAGCCCACAGGGGGTTACCTACGAGCAGTACTTC
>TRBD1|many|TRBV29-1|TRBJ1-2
CSVVTGGSISYGYTF
TGCAGCGTTGTCACAGGGGGCTCCATTAGCTATGGCTACACCTTC
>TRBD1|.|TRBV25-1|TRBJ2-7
CASSEEGTARGYEQYF
TGTGCCAGCAGTGAGGAAGGGACAGCACGAGGCTACGAGCAGTACTTC
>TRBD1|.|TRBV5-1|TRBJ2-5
CASSGNRGETQYF
TGCGCCAGCAGCGGAAACAGGGGGGAGACCCAGTACTTC
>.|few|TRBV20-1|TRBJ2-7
CSAKYQTKPYEQYF
TGCAGTGCTAAATACCAAACTAAGCCCTACGAGCAGTACTTC
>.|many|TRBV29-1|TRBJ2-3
CSVGQSTDTQYF
TGCAGCGTTGGGCAGAGCACAGATACGCAGTATTTT
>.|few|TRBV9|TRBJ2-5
CASHLGLLPIQETQYF
TGTGCCAGCCATTTGGGACTCCTCCCGATCCAAGAGACCCAGTACTTC
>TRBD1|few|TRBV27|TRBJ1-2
CASSSPGQGAVGYTF
TGTGCCAGCAGTTCGCCGGGACAGGGGGCGGTGGGCTACACCTTC
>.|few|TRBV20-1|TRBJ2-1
CSALDIFNEQFF
TGCAGTGCGCTAGATATCTTCAATGAGCAGTTCTTC
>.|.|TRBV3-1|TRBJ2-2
CASSQVAGQGPTGELFF
TGTGCCAGCAGCCAAGTAGCGGGACAGGGACCCACCGGGGAGCTGTTTTTT
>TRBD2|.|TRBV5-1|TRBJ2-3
CTSSLGGTRTDTQYF
TGCACCAGCAGCTTGGGGGGGACTAGAACAGATACGCAGTATTTT
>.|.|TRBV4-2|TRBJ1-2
CASSQEAYGYTF
TGTGCCAGCAGCCAAGAGGCCTATGGCTACACCTTC
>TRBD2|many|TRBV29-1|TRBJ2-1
CSVATGTSGYNEQFF
TGCAGCGTTGCAACCGGGACTAGCGGTTACAATGAGCAGTTCTTC
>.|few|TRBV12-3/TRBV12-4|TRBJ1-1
CASGYLAGNTEAFF
TGTGCCAGCGGGTATTTGGCTGGCAACACTGAAGCTTTCTTT
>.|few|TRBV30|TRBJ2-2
CAWITGPSNTGELFF
TGTGCCTGGATTACTGGACCCTCGAACACCGGGGAGCTGTTTTTT
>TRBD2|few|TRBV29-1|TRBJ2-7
CSAHRDYPYEQYF
TGCAGCGCCCACCGGGACTACCCCTACGAGCAGTACTTC
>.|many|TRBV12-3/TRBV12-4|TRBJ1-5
CASSPFRGLQHF
TGTGCCAGCAGTCCCTTCAGGGGCCTGCAGCATTTT
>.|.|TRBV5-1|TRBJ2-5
CASSSFQGGLETQYF
TGCGCCAGCAGCTCTTTTCAAGGGGGACTGGAGACCCAGTACTTC
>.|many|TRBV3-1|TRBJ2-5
CASSSEVETQYF
TGTGCCAGCAGCTCAGAGGTAGAGACCCAGTACTTC
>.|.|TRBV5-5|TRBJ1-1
CASSSREGTEAFF
TGTGCCAGCAGCTCCAGGGAAGGGACTGAAGCTTTCTTT
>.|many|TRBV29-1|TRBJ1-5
CSVGGVGSNQPQHF
TGCAGCGTTGGAGGGGTTGGGAGCAATCAGCCCCAGCATTTT
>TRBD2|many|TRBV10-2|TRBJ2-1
CASSEWGLANYNEQFF
TGCGCCAGCAGTGAGTGGGGACTAGCGAACTACAATGAGCAGTTCTTC
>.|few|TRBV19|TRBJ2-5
CASSIEGGAQTQYF
TGTGCCAGTAGTATTGAGGGGGGCGCGCAGACCCAGTACTTC
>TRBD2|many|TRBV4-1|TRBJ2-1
CASSQDPGLVYNEQFF
TGCGCCAGCAGCCAAGACCCGGGACTAGTCTACAATGAGCAGTTCTTC
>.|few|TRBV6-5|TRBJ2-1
CASSYSTRGSSYNEQFF
TGTGCCAGCAGTTACTCAACCAGAGGGAGCTCCTACAATGAGCAGTTCTTC
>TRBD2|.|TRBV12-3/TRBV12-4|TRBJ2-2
CASSLAGRAGGELFF
TGTGCCAGCAGTTTGGCCGGGAGGGCCGGCGGGGAGCTGTTTTTT
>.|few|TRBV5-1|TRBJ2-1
CASSLEAQQRPNEQFF
TGCGCCAGCAGCTTGGAAGCCCAACAAAGGCCCAATGAGCAGTTCTTC
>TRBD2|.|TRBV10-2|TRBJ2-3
CASSEMVGGRYEGTDTQYF
TGCGCCAGCAGTGAGATGGTGGGCGGGAGGTACGAGGGGACAGATACGCAGTATTTT
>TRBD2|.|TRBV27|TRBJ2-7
CASSLSLAEEIYEQYF
TGTGCCAGCAGTTTATCACTAGCGGAGGAAATCTACGAGCAGTACTTC
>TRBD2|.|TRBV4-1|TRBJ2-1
CASSPETSGYNEQFF
TGCGCCAGCAGCCCAGAAACTAGCGGCTACAATGAGCAGTTCTTC
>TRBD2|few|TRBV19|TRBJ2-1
CASSYGEGNEQFF
TGTGCCAGTAGTTACGGGGAGGGCAATGAGCAGTTCTTC
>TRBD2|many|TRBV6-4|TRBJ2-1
CASSEGERDYNEQFF
TGTGCCAGCAGTGAGGGGGAGCGGGACTACAATGAGCAGTTCTTC
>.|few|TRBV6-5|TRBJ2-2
CASSPTQGRGELFF
TGTGCCAGCAGTCCCACGCAGGGGCGCGGGGAGCTGTTTTTT
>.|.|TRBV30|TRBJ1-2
CATRQEYNYGYTF
TGTGCCACCCGACAGGAGTATAACTATGGCTACACCTTC